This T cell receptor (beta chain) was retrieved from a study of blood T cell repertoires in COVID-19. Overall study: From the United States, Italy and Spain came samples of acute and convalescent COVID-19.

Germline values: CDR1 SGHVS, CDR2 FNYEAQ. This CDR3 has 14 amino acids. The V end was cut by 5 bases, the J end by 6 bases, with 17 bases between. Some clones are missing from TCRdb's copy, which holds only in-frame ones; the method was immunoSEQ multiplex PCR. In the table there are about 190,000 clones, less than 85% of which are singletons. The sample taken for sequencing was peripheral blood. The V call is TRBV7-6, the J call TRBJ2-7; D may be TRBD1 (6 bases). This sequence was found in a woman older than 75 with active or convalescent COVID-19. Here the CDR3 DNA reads TGTGCCAGCAGCCCAAACAGACAGGCCGTCGAGCAGTACTTC. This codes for CASSPNRQAVEQYF.